A selection of T cell receptor beta chains follows, all from one sample in a study of tumor T cells in aggressive B-cell lymphoma. Only in-frame clones appear in the TCRdb table, and some are missing; sequencing was by immunoSEQ multiplex PCR. The table has around 4,000 clones, 82% seen once; the top ten hold around 52%. Sequencing was performed on tumor tissue. The receptors here all came from an adult with diffuse large B cell lymphoma. Each CDR3 is given with its conserved first and last residue. D genes are given only for firm matches. Clone size, where shown, is once, few, many, or a class for clones that have expanded.

j_gene,d_gene,v_gene,abundance,CDR3nt,CDR3aa
TRBJ2-5,TRBD2,TRBV5-4,NA,TGTGCCAAAGGCAGCGGGGGAGAGACCCAGTACTTC,CAKGSGGETQYF
TRBJ1-2,NA,TRBV2,NA,TGTGCCAGCAGTGAACGCGGGAACTATGGCTACACCTTC,CASSERGNYGYTF
TRBJ2-7,NA,TRBV27,NA,TGTGCCAGCAGTCCCGGGGGATTATACTACGAGCAGTACTTC,CASSPGGLYYEQYF
TRBJ1-2,NA,TRBV11-2,NA,TGTGCCAGCAGCTTAGACCGAGGAAACTATGGCTACACCTTC,CASSLDRGNYGYTF
TRBJ2-7,TRBD1,TRBV29-1,NA,TGCAGTGCCCTTGAGACAGGGAACTTCTACGAGCAGTACTTC,CSALETGNFYEQYF
TRBJ1-1,NA,TRBV11-2,NA,TGTGCCAGCAGCTTCCGGTTCACTGAAGCTTTCTTT,CASSFRFTEAFF
TRBJ2-5,TRBD1,TRBV2,NA,TGTGCCAGCAGCCTAGGGGGCCAGACCCAGTACTTC,CASSLGGQTQYF
TRBJ2-1,TRBD2,TRBV5-1,NA,TGCGCCAGCAGCGGCCTTACTAGCGGGGGGGGGATTTACAATGAGCAGTTCTTC,CASSGLTSGGGIYNEQFF
TRBJ2-7,NA,TRBV20-1,NA,TGCAGTGTTCCGCTTGGTGGGGCACAGTACTTC,CSVPLGGAQYF
TRBJ2-3,NA,TRBV6-5,NA,TGTGCCAGCAGTTACCCGGGCACAGATACGCAGTATTTT,CASSYPGTDTQYF
TRBJ1-2,NA,TRBV9,NA,TGTGCCAGCGGGGACACAGGGTCTAGTATCTATGGCTACACCTTC,CASGDTGSSIYGYTF
TRBJ2-2,NA,TRBV5-4,NA,TGTGCCAGCAGCCAAGCATTAGACACCGGGGAGCTGTTTTTT,CASSQALDTGELFF
TRBJ2-5,TRBD2,TRBV9,few,TGTGCCAGCTCTAGCGGGGGAGGCCAAGAGACCCAGTACTTC,CASSSGGGQETQYF
TRBJ1-6,NA,TRBV25-1,NA,TGTGCCAGCAGTGTTGCGAGCTCCTATAATTCATCCCTCCACTTT,CASSVASSYNSSLHF
TRBJ1-5,TRBD1,TRBV28,once,TGTGCCACTGACTTGGACAGGGATAGCAATCAGCCCCAGCATTTT,CATDLDRDSNQPQHF
TRBJ1-3,TRBD1,TRBV4-1,NA,TGCGCCAGCAGCCCATTGACAGGGGGTCTTGGAAACACCATATATTTT,CASSPLTGGLGNTIYF